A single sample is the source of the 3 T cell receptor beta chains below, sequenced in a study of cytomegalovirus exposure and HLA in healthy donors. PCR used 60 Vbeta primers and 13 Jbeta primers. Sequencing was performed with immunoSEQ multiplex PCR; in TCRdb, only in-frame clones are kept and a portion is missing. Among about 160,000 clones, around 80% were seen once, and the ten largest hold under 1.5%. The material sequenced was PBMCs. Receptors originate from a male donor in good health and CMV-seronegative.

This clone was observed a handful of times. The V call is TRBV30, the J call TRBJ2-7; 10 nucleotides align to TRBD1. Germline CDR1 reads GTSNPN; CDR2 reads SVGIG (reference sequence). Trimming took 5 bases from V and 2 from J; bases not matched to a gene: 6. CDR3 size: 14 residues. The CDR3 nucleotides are TGTGCCTGGGCCGGGACAGGGGCTCCCTACGAGCAGTACTTC. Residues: CAWAGTGAPYEQYF.

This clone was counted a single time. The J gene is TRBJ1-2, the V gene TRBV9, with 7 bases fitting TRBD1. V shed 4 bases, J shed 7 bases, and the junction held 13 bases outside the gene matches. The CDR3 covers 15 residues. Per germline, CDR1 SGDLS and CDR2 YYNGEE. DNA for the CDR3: TGTGCCAGCAGCACCTACACAGGGGAGAGATCTGGCTACACCTTC. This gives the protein CASSTYTGERSGYTF. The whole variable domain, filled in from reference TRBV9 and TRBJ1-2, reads DSGVTQTPKHLITATGQRVTLRCSPRSGDLSVYWYQQSLDQGLQFLIQYYNGEERAKGNILERFSAQQFPDLHSELNLSSLELGDSALYFCASSTYTGERSGYTFGSGTRLTVV.

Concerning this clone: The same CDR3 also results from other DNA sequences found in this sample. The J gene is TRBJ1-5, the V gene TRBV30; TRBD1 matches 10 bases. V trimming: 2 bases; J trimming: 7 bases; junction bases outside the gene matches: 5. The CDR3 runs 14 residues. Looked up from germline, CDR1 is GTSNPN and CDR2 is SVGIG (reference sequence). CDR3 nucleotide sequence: TGTGCCTGGAGTCCTGGACAGGGGGGACAGCCCCAGCATTTT. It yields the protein CAWSPGQGGQPQHF.